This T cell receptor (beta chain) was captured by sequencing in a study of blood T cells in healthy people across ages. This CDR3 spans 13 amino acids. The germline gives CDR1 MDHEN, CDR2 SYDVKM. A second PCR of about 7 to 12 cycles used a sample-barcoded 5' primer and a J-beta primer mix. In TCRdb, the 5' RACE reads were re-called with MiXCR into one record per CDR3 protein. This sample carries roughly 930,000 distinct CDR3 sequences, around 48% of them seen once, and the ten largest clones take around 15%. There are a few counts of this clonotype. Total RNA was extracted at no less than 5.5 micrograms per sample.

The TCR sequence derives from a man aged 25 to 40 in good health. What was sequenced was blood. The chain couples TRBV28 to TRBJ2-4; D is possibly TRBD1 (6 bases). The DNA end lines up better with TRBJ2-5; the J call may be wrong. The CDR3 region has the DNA TGTGCCAGCAGCAATCCAGGGGAAGAGACCCAGTACTTC. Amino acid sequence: CASSNPGEETQYF.